This entry lists 5 T cell receptor beta chains sequenced from one sample in a study of T-cell reconstitution after alpha-beta-depleted transplantation in children. Preparation of the TCRbeta library was carried out with unique molecular identifiers. TCRdb re-analysed the PCR reads in MiXCR, keeping a single row per CDR3 protein. The data contain about 310,000 distinct CDR3 sequences, approximately 20% of them singletons. The material sequenced was PBMCs, mostly from graft donor cells, taken 180 days after TCRalphabeta/CD19-depleted stem cell transplant. These receptor sequences come from a male patient younger than 18 who had a stem cell transplant for acute lymphoblastic leukemia, so the T cells may come from the graft donor.

This chain uses TRBV29-1 with TRBJ1-1, with TRBD1 matching over 7 bases. Trimming at V came to 4 bases and at J to 1 base, leaving 9 bases not matched to a gene. Germline values: CDR1 SQVTM, CDR2 ANQGSEA. The CDR3 runs 15 residues. CDR3 sequence (DNA): TGCAGCGTTGCGAGTCCCGACAGGGCGAACACTGAAGCTTTCTTT. Its translation: CSVASPDRANTEAFF.

This clonotype was seen more than once but under ten times. This sequence joins TRBV4-2 and TRBJ2-7, with 9 positions matching TRBD1. V shed 2 bases, J shed 1 base, and the junction held 6 bases outside the gene matches. This CDR3 spans 16 amino acids. Germline V gene data show CDR1 as LGHNA and CDR2 as YNFKEQ. The CDR3 loop reads CASSQSIGTGSYEQYF. DNA for the CDR3: TGTGCCAGCAGCCAATCAATCGGGACAGGGTCCTACGAGCAGTACTTC.

This clonotype was counted a few times. The V and J genes are TRBV14 and TRBJ2-1, with D perhaps matching TRBD1 (5 bases). V was cut by 3 bases and J by 10 bases, with 22 bases left in between. The V gene's germline CDR1 is SGHDN and CDR2 FVKESK. The length of the CDR3 is 16 residues. In nucleotides, the CDR3 is TGTGCCAGCAGCCAGAAACCGGGTGGGGCCAAGAGAGAGCAGTTCTTC. Amino acid sequence: CASSQKPGGAKREQFF. Complete variable domain (other parts from reference TRBV14 and TRBJ2-1): EAGVTQFPSHSVIEKGQTVTLRCDPISGHDNLYWYRRVMGKEIKFLLHFVKESKQDESGMPNNRFLAERTGGTYSTLKVQPAELEDSGVYFCASSQKPGGAKREQFFGPGTRLTVL.

The chain joins TRBV20-1 to TRBJ2-1; 10 nucleotides align to TRBD2. V was clipped by 1 base and J by 3 bases; unmatched bases: 6. The CDR3 runs 16 residues. Looked up from germline, CDR1 is DFQATT and CDR2 is SNEGSKA (reference sequence). CDR3 coding DNA: TGCAGTGCTAGAGGGAGGCTAGCGGGAGTCTACAATGAGCAGTTCTTC. It specifies CSARGRLAGVYNEQFF.

There are a few counts of this clonotype. V gene TRBV12-3 or TRBV12-4 combines with J gene TRBJ2-1; a possible D gene is TRBD2 (6 bases). The CDR3 length is 15 residues. Trimming took off 5 bases at V and 1 base at J, with 12 bases between the two ends. CDR3 bases: TGTGCCAGCAGTCCTGGGCGGGGATCCTACAATGAGCAGTTCTTC. It encodes CASSPGRGSYNEQFF.